One and the same sample provided the 14 T cell receptor beta chains below, sequenced in a study of Ad26.COV2.S vaccination and SARS-CoV-2 variants. Specified treatment: over 15 received Ad26.COV2.S at low or high dose, single or two shots; 5 received placebo; per-sample allocation not given. The samples date from day 63 after the first vaccine or placebo injection. This table comes from immunoSEQ multiplex PCR, and its TCRdb copy is limited to in-frame clones, with some not included. The table shows fewer than 900,000 clones, with roughly 90% occurring only once. Sequencing used peripheral blood, obtained in a trial of Ad26.COV2.S vaccine versus placebo. The source is a person between 18 and 65 years old who received the Ad26.COV2.S COVID-19 vaccine or a placebo.

This clone has more than one count but fewer than ten. The chain uses TRBV4-3 and TRBJ1-5; D call uncertain. V shed 0 bases and J shed 1 base, with 7 bases lying between them. The CDR3 runs to 15 residues. CDR1 is LGHNA and CDR2 is YSLEER in the germline V gene. The CDR3 is CASSQDLRSNQPQHF. In DNA, the CDR3 is TGCGCCAGCAGCCAAGATTTACGGAGCAATCAGCCCCAGCATTTT.

The rearrangement joins TRBV20-1 to TRBJ2-7; D gene ambiguous. The CDR3 has 12 amino acids. In germline, CDR1 is DFQATT, CDR2 SNEGSKA (reference sequence). Trimming removed 3 bases from V and 0 bases from J, with 6 bases in between. The CDR3 DNA sequence: TGCAGTGCTAGTGACAACTCCTACGAGCAGTACTTC. Translating gives CSASDNSYEQYF.

This sequence joins TRBV29-1 and TRBJ2-1; 8 nucleotides match TRBD2. The CDR3 sequence is 12 residues long. Losses at the gene ends were 6 bases for V and 10 bases for J; bases not matched to a gene: 8. Germline CDR1 is SQVTM and CDR2 is ANQGSEA. This CDR3 is CSVAIAGREQFF. As DNA, the CDR3 is TGCAGCGTAGCCATAGCGGGACGCGAGCAGTTCTTC.

The J gene is TRBJ2-5, the V gene TRBV5-1; unclear D gene. Germline-derived CDR1 and CDR2 are SGHRS and YFSETQ. V was clipped by 7 bases and J by 2 bases, with 15 bases between them. CDR3 size: 14 residues. The CDR3 reads CASAKSWMQETQYF. CDR3 nucleotide sequence: TGCGCCAGCGCAAAATCGTGGATGCAAGAGACCCAGTACTTC.

The CDR3, as DNA: TGTGCCATCAAGGGGGTGGCCTGGGACTACACCTTC. It translates to CAIKGVAWDYTF. J is TRBJ1-2 and V is TRBV10-3; maybe TRBD1 (6 bases). Between the trimmed V and J ends, which lost 7 bases and 10 bases, there was a span of 16 bases. Germline CDR1 and CDR2: ENHRY and SYGVKD. The CDR3 covers 12 residues.

The genes are TRBV12-3 or TRBV12-4 and TRBJ2-1; D is perhaps TRBD2 (5 bases). This CDR3 has 11 amino acids. Trimming left V 5 bases short and J 10 bases short, with 9 bases between. Written as DNA, the CDR3 is TGTGCCAGCAGTCCCGGGAAAGAGCAGTTCTTC. As protein: CASSPGKEQFF.

The chain joins TRBV27 to TRBJ2-1; unclear D gene. V dropped 2 bases and J dropped 4 bases, with 9 bases sitting between them. The CDR3 sequence is 14 residues long. CDR1 and CDR2 (germline): MNHEY, SMNVEV (reference sequence). DNA for the CDR3: TGTGCCAGCAGTTTACCTCCGGGTTACAATGAGCAGTTCTTC. It is translated as CASSLPPGYNEQFF.

The V and J genes are TRBV30 and TRBJ2-1; a weak D match, TRBD2 (5 bases). Trimming removed 5 bases at V and 0 bases at J, with 11 bases between. From germline, CDR1 is GTSNPN and CDR2 SVGIG (reference sequence). This CDR3 comprises 14 residues. The CDR3 protein is CAWGSRGSYNEQFF. CDR3 DNA: TGTGCCTGGGGTTCCCGGGGCTCCTACAATGAGCAGTTCTTC.

The V gene is TRBV10-3, the J gene TRBJ2-1, with D tentatively TRBD2 (7 bases). Trimming took 3 bases from V and 6 from J, leaving 12 bases between them. This CDR3 spans 14 amino acids. Germline assignment: CDR1 ENHRY and CDR2 SYGVKD. CDR3 amino acids: CAISDRGGANEQFF. The DNA of the CDR3 is TGTGCCATCAGTGACAGGGGAGGGGCCAATGAGCAGTTCTTC.

V gene TRBV6-6 combines with J gene TRBJ1-5; no definite D call. The CDR3 length is 13 residues. The ends were cut back, 2 bases at V and 8 bases at J, with 10 bases in the middle. The V gene's germline CDR1 is MNHNY and CDR2 SVGAGI (reference sequence). The CDR3 coding sequence is TGTGCCAGCAGTTACGACCCTTCGGAGCCCCAGCATTTT. Translation gives CASSYDPSEPQHF.

The V and J genes are TRBV18 and TRBJ1-2, with 9 bases matching TRBD1. The CDR3 spans 13 residues. Germline lookup yields CDR1 KGHSH and CDR2 LQKENI. The junction had 2 bases not matched to a gene; V was cut back by 3 bases and J by 6 bases. The CDR3 here is CASSPGQGHGYTF. CDR3 nucleotide sequence: TGTGCCAGCTCACCGGGACAGGGCCATGGCTACACCTTC.

The genes are TRBV5-1 and TRBJ2-3; TRBD1 is a possible D gene (5 bases). This CDR3 region has 16 residues. V dropped 2 bases and J dropped 1 base, with 14 bases sitting between them. The germline CDR1 and CDR2 sequences are SGHRS and YFSETQ. CDR3 residues: CASSFRGGVGTDTQYF. CDR3 nucleotide sequence: TGCGCCAGCAGCTTTAGGGGTGGAGTAGGCACAGATACGCAGTATTTT.

This clone occurred a few times. V gene TRBV7-8 combines with J gene TRBJ2-3; TRBD2 agrees at 9 bases. CDR1 and CDR2 (germline): SGHVS, FQNEAQ. This CDR3 is 15 amino acids long. Trimming removed 5 bases from V and 0 bases from J; junction bases left unmatched: 3. Here the CDR3 reads CASSPLAGSTDTQYF. CDR3 DNA: TGTGCCAGCAGCCCCCTAGCGGGAAGCACAGATACGCAGTATTTT.

This rearrangement joins TRBV30 to TRBJ2-5; perhaps TRBD2 as D (5 bases). This CDR3 is built from 11 residues. Germline V gene sequence: CDR1 GTSNPN, CDR2 SVGIG (reference sequence). Trimming cost V 4 bases and J 5 bases, with 8 bases left between them. In DNA, the CDR3 is TGTGCCTGGACTCAGCGGGAGACCCAGTACTTC. Its protein is CAWTQRETQYF.